This T cell receptor beta chain was found in a study of blood T cell repertoires in COVID-19. Germline V gene sequence: CDR1 MDHEN, CDR2 SYDVKM. The germline V and J ends were trimmed by 4 bases and 4 bases, with 7 bases remaining between them. CDR3 length equals 12 residues. Sequencing was performed with immunoSEQ multiplex PCR; in TCRdb, only in-frame clones are kept and a portion is missing. The sample has about 190,000 clones; roughly 90% are singletons. This receptor was taken from a man aged 50 or older with acute or convalescent COVID-19. The sequencing sample was made of peripheral blood. V is TRBV28 and J is TRBJ1-2, with D unresolved. In DNA form, the CDR3 reads TGTGCCAGCAGTTCAGTTATCTATGGCTACACCTTC. Translating it yields CASSSVIYGYTF.